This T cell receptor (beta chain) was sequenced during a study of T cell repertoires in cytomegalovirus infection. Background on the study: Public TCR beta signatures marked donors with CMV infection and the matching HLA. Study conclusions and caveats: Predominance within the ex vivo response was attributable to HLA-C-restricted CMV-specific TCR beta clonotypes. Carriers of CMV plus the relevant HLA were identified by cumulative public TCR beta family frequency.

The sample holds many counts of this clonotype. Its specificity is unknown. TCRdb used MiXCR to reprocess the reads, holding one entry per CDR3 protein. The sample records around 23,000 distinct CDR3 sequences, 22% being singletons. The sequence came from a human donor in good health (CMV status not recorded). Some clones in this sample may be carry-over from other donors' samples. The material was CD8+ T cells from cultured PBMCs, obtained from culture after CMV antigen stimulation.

For the CDR3, the DNA is TGTGCCAGCAGTTTTGGGACAGCCTACGAGCAGTACTTC. This codes for CASSFGTAYEQYF. The V and J genes are TRBV12-3 or TRBV12-4 and TRBJ2-7, with TRBD1 identical over 7 bases. V shed 3 bases and J 2 bases; nucleotides not matched to a gene: 1. The CDR3 runs 13 residues.